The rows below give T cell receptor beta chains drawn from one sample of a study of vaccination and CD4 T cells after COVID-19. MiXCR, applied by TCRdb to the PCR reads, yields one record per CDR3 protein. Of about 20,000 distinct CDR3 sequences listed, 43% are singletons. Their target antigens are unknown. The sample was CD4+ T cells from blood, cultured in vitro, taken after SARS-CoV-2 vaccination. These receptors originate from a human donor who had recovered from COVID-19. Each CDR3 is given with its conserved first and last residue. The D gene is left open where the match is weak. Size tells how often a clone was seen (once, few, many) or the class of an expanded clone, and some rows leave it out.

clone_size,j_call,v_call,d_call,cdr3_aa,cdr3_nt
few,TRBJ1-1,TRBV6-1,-,CASSASGNTEAFF,TGTGCCAGCAGTGCCTCAGGGAACACTGAAGCTTTCTTT
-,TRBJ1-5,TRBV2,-,CASSEQGSRSNQPQHF,TGTGCCAGCAGTGAACAGGGGTCCCGGAGCAATCAGCCCCAGCATTTT
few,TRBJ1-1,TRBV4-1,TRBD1,CASSHHRGTGNTEAFF,TGCGCCAGCAGCCACCACAGGGGGACCGGGAACACTGAAGCTTTCTTT
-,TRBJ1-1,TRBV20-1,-,CSAEQDPNTEAFF,TGCAGTGCGGAACAGGACCCGAACACTGAAGCTTTCTTT
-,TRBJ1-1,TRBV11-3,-,CASSSLRENTEAFF,TGTGCCAGCAGCTCGTTAAGGGAGAACACTGAAGCTTTCTTT
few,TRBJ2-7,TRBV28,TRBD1,CASSRGQGGYEQYF,TGTGCCAGCAGTAGGGGACAGGGTGGCTACGAGCAGTACTTC
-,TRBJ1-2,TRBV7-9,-,CASSLGYRANYGYTF,TGTGCCAGCAGTTTAGGCTACAGGGCTAACTATGGCTACACCTTC
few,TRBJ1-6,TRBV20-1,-,CSARGREVWSPLHF,TGCAGTGCTAGGGGTCGGGAGGTTTGGTCACCCCTCCACTTT
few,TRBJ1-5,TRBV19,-,CASSIEDQPQHF,TGTGCCAGTAGTATAGAGGACCAGCCCCAGCATTTT
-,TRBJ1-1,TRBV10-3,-,CAISEVGQNTEAFF,TGTGCCATCAGTGAGGTGGGGCAGAACACTGAAGCTTTCTTT
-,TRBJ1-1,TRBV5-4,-,CASSPEGSRVNTEAFF,TGTGCCAGCAGCCCCGAAGGAAGTCGGGTGAACACTGAAGCTTTCTTT
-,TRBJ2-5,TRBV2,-,CASSEPGTHQETQYF,TGTGCCAGCAGCGAACCCGGGACTCACCAAGAGACCCAGTACTTC
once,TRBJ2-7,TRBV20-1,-,CSASSGAYEQYF,TGCAGTGCTTCCTCCGGGGCCTACGAGCAGTACTTC
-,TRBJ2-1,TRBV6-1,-,CASSEAWGRGNEQFF,TGTGCCAGCAGTGAAGCTTGGGGCAGGGGAAATGAGCAGTTCTTC
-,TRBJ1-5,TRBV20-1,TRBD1,CSARDRGGNQPQHF,TGCAGTGCTCGGGACAGGGGAGGCAATCAGCCCCAGCATTTT
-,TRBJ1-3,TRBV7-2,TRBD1,CASRLDRGRENTIYF,TGTGCCAGCAGACTGGACAGGGGTCGGGAAAACACCATATATTTT
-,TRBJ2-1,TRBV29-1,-,CSVEVGFKNEQFF,TGCAGCGTTGAGGTGGGTTTTAAGAATGAGCAGTTCTTC
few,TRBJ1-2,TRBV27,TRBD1,CASSFSGGIGHGYTF,TGTGCCAGCAGTTTTTCAGGGGGCATCGGGCACGGCTACACCTTC
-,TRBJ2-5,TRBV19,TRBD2,CASSIGGGLETQYF,TGTGCCAGTAGTATTGGGGGGGGTCTGGAGACCCAGTACTTC
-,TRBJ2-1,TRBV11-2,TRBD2,CASSSRTSGRSSYNEQFF,TGTGCCAGCAGCTCACGGACTAGCGGGCGAAGCTCCTACAATGAGCAGTTCTTC
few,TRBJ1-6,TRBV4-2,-,CASSQEHRAIGSPLHF,TGTGCCAGCAGCCAAGAACACAGGGCCATAGGGTCACCCCTCCACTTT
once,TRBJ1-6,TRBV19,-,CASSITGTDDSPLHF,TGTGCCAGTAGTATAACCGGGACTGACGATTCACCCCTCCACTTT
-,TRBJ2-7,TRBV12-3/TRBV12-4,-,CASSLSGYEQYF,TGTGCCAGCAGTTTAAGTGGCTACGAGCAGTACTTC
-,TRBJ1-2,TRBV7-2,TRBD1,CASSLRTGLNGYTF,TGTGCCAGCAGCTTAAGGACAGGGCTAAATGGCTACACCTTC
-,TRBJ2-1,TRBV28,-,CASRLRDKYNEQFF,TGTGCCAGCAGGCTTCGGGACAAGTACAATGAGCAGTTCTTC